This T cell receptor beta chain is drawn from a study of T cell repertoires in cytomegalovirus infection. On the study more broadly: CMV infection plus the matching HLA type was flagged by public TCR beta signatures.

The CDR3 contains 17 residues. J was trimmed by 2 bases and V by 2 bases; bases with no gene match: 10. From germline, CDR1 is SEHNR and CDR2 FQNEAQ (reference sequence). A single record per CDR3 protein comes from TCRdb applying MiXCR to the reads. This table has over 450,000 distinct CDR3 sequences, approximately 11% appearing once. This clonotype has a count of ten or more. This chain uses TRBV7-9 with TRBJ1-2; TRBD1 matches 8 bases. Sequencing was performed on PBMCs. The TCR sequence derives from a human donor in good health (CMV status not recorded). Some clones in this sample may be carry-over from other donors' samples. The CDR3 loop is CASSLIPGQGLNYGYTF. CDR3 nucleotides: TGTGCCAGCAGCTTAATACCTGGACAGGGTCTCAACTATGGCTACACCTTC.